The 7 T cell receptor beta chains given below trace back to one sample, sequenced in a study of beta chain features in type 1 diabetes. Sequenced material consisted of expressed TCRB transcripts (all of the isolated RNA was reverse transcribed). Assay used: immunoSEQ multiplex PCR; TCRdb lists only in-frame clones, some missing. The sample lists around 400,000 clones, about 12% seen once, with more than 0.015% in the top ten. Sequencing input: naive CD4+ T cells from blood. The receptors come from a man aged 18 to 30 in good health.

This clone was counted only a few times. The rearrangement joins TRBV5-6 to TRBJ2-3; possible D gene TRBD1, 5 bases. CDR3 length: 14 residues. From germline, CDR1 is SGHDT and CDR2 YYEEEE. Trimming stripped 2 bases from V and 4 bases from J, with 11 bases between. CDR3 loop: CASSFAGPPDTQYF. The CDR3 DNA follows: TGTGCCAGCAGCTTCGCAGGGCCCCCAGATACGCAGTATTTT.

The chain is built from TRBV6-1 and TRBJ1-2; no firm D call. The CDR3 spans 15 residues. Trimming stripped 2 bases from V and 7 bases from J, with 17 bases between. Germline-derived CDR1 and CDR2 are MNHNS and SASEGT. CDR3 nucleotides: TGTGCCAGCAGTGAAACGAGGGTGTCAGCAGGTGGCTACACCTTC. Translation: CASSETRVSAGGYTF.

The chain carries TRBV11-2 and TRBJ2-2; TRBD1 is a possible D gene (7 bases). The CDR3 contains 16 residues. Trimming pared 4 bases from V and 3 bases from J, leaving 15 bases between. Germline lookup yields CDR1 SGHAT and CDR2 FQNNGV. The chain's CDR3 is CASSSPGGGDTGELFF. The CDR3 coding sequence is TGTGCCAGCAGCTCCCCAGGGGGAGGAGACACCGGGGAGCTGTTTTTT.

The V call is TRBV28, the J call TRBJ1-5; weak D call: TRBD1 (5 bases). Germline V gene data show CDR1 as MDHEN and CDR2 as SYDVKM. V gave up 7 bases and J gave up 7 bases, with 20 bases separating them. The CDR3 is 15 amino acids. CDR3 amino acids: CASNLVHRSNQPQHF. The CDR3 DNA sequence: TGTGCCAGCAATTTGGTGCACAGGTCGAACCAGCCCCAGCATTTT.

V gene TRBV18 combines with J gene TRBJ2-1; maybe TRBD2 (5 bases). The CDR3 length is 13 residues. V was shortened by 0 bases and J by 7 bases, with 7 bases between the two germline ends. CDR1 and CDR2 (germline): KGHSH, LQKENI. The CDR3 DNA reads TGTGCCAGCTCACCACCGCCGGGGAATGAGCAGTTCTTC. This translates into CASSPPPGNEQFF. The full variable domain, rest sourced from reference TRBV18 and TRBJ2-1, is NAGVMQNPRHLVRRRGQEARLRCSPMKGHSHVYWYRQLPEEGLKFMVYLQKENIIDESGMPKERFSAEFPKEGPSILRIQQVVRGDSAAYFCASSPPPGNEQFFGPGTRLTVL.

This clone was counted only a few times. The CDR3 bases are TGTGCCATCAGCCCCGGGACACCGAACACTGAAGCTTTCTTT. It encodes CAISPGTPNTEAFF. This chain links TRBV10-3 with TRBJ1-1; weak D call: TRBD1 (6 bases). CDR3 length: 14 amino acids. Trimming cost V 6 bases and J 1 base, with 12 bases left between them. Germline assignment: CDR1 ENHRY and CDR2 SYGVKD.

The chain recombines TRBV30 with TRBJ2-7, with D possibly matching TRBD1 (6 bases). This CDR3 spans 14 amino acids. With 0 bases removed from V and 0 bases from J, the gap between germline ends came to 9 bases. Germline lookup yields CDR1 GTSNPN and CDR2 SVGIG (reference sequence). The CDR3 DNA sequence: TGTGCCTGGAGTGTCGACAGGAGCTCCTACGAGCAGTACTTC. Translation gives CAWSVDRSSYEQYF.